The 5 T cell receptor beta chains given below trace back to one sample, sequenced in a study of blood T cells in healthy people across ages. A sample-barcoded 5' primer and a J-beta primer mix were used in a second PCR of roughly 7 to 11 cycles. TCRdb used MiXCR to reprocess the 5' RACE reads, holding one entry per CDR3 protein. The data show roughly 1,500,000 distinct CDR3 sequences, roughly 40% seen once. Sequencing input: blood. The source of these receptors is a woman younger than 35 in good health.

V is TRBV6-5 and J is TRBJ1-5; TRBD1 agrees at 9 bases. The germline V gene has CDR1 MNHEY and CDR2 SVGAGI. V was clipped by 5 bases and J by 0 bases; unmatched bases: 2. This CDR3 comprises 15 residues. CDR3 protein: CASSRQGGSNQPQHF. As DNA, the CDR3 is TGTGCCAGCAGTCGACAGGGGGGTAGCAATCAGCCCCAGCATTTT.

The chain combines TRBV20-1 with TRBJ1-4; possible D gene TRBD1, 5 bases. There are 14 residues in the CDR3. V lost 6 bases, J lost 5 bases, and 16 bases lay in between. Per germline, CDR1 DFQATT and CDR2 SNEGSKA (reference sequence). DNA for the CDR3: TGCAGTGCGGGGGAAACAGGACGGAATGAAAAACTGTTTTTT. The encoded protein is CSAGETGRNEKLFF.

The gene calls are TRBV4-1 and TRBJ2-5, with 9 nucleotides matching TRBD1. V shed 4 bases and J 11 bases; nucleotides not matched to a gene: 8. Germline lookup yields CDR1 MGHRA and CDR2 YSYEKL. CDR3 length: 13 residues. In DNA form, the CDR3 reads TGCGCCAGCAGCCGCAACAGGGGGCGGGAGCAGTACTTC. Translating gives CASSRNRGREQYF.

The chain carries TRBV4-1 and TRBJ1-2; D not resolved. From germline, CDR1 is MGHRA and CDR2 YSYEKL. The CDR3 has 16 residues. Trimming pared 2 bases from V and 3 bases from J, leaving 16 bases between. CDR3 in amino acids: CASSQSVGRRDYGYTF. The CDR3 DNA reads TGCGCCAGCAGCCAATCGGTGGGAAGGAGGGACTATGGCTACACCTTC.

The chain employs TRBV27 and TRBJ2-7; TRBD1 or TRBD2 may be the D gene (5 bases each). Trimming stripped 4 bases from V and 0 bases from J, with 13 bases between. CDR3 size: 15 residues. Germline-derived CDR1 and CDR2 are MNHEY and SMNVEV (reference sequence). CDR3 sequence (DNA): TGTGCCAGCAGTTCCCGGGACCGACTCTCCTACGAGCAGTACTTC. It translates to CASSSRDRLSYEQYF.